The entry below describes one TCR beta chain. Its antigen is unknown. Primers included in the PCR were 60 Vbeta and 13 Jbeta primers. Using immunoSEQ multiplex PCR, the repertoire was profiled, and TCRdb retains in-frame clones only, with some absent. The sample yields about 150,000 clones, roughly 73% seen once. The data belong to a study of cytomegalovirus exposure and HLA in healthy donors. Study conclusions and caveats: What a later analysis showed was that several of the most significant clusters appeared linked to common viral pathogens. Later findings reportedly placed an Asian-associated ancestry cluster below the approximately 620-donor mean for N-insertions. Altogether, 150 to 200 TCR beta chains were recorded as cytomegalovirus-associated.

V lost 0 bases and J 4 bases, leaving 16 bases between the germline ends. This CDR3 region has 17 residues. Germline assignment: CDR1 LNHNV and CDR2 YYDKDF (reference sequence). The rearrangement uses TRBV15 and TRBJ1-5, with D tentatively TRBD1 (6 bases). Sample: PBMCs. The clonotype originates from a woman under 30 in good health and CMV-seronegative. CDR3 loop: CATSREGEGGSNQPQHF. CDR3 nucleotides: TGTGCCACCAGCAGAGAAGGAGAAGGGGGTAGTAATCAGCCCCAGCATTTT.